This T cell receptor (beta chain) is drawn from a study of Graves' ophthalmopathy and Graves' hyperthyroidism. Study-level information: The study drew peripheral blood at initial diagnosis, before any treatment.

In this sample, this clonotype turned up a few times. The antigen is unknown. Uncontrolled infections, pregnancy, lactation or other autoimmune diseases led to patient exclusion. RNA transcripts were the source from which TCR beta CDR3 regions were amplified. After a first-round RT-PCR with HTBI primers, a second-round multiplex PCR was run. TCRdb re-called the multiplex PCR reads with MiXCR, one entry per CDR3 protein. The sample contains about 740,000 distinct CDR3 sequences, roughly two fifths of which appear only once. Germline V gives CDR1 LGHDT, CDR2 YNNKEL (reference sequence). The CDR3 covers 12 residues. The V end lost 2 bases, the J end lost 8 bases, and 6 bases lay between the germline ends. Study results and limitations: The model predicted progression of ophthalmopathy with a sensitivity of around 70%, and its specificity was approximately 77%. Detection in blood was also observed for most expanded thyroid clonotypes above 0.001 frequency.

This sequence was found in an adult man with Graves' ophthalmopathy. J is TRBJ1-4 and V is TRBV3-1; D unclear. Sample: peripheral blood. The CDR3 sequence: CASSQLGEKLFF. The CDR3 coding sequence is TGTGCCAGCAGCCAACTAGGAGAAAAACTGTTTTTT.